The sample holds one count of the clone carrying this T cell receptor beta chain. Antigen specificity is unknown. Assay used: immunoSEQ multiplex PCR; TCRdb lists only in-frame clones, some missing. The repertoire consists of more than 150,000 clones, with more than 65% occurring once and the leading ten covering 2.8%. The sample belongs to a study of cytomegalovirus exposure and HLA in healthy donors. For the study at large: The platform used for the approximately 130 validation repertoires matched that of the roughly 720 first-cohort repertoires, a later analysis reported.

CDR1 and CDR2 from the germline V gene are SGHTA and FQGNSA. This CDR3 contains 14 residues. After removal of 6 bases from V and 7 bases from J, the junction contained 7 bases not matched to a gene. Regarding the study as a whole: Cytomegalovirus-associated status was assigned to about 160 TCR beta chains. Specific recognition of CMV antigens was confirmed in vitro for a few chains (all CMV-associated). In the 90 to 150 validation repertoires, 94% of cluster scores exceeded 0, per a later analysis.

Sequencing was done on a sample of PBMCs. This chain links TRBV7-2 with TRBJ2-1, with 9 positions matching TRBD2. This clonotype originated in a young woman in good health and CMV-seropositive. The DNA of the CDR3 is TGTGCCAGCAGTAGCGGGGGTTGGGGGAATGAGCAGTTCTTC. Its translation is CASSSGGWGNEQFF.